This T cell receptor (beta chain) was sequenced during a study of cytomegalovirus exposure and HLA in healthy donors (dated by TCRdb to the late 2010s). About the study as a whole: According to an earlier analysis of a few hundred of the donors, about 170 million T cells yielded 90 million to 130 million unique TCR beta sequences and approximately 300 Gb of sequence data. To predict cytomegalovirus infection status, the study combined high-throughput TCR immunosequencing, statistical association of individual TCRs with disease status, and machine learning. In an earlier analysis of around 540 of the donors, high-throughput TCR beta sequencing was used to judge whether each TCR beta V gene segment behaved as functional or pseudogenic. Donor age, sex, ethnicity and CMV serostatus were collected together with the repertoire data. HLA typing covered class I and class II loci at four-digit resolution. The aim of the study was to test whether cataloging public T cell receptors could identify signatures of past pathogen exposure. All discovery cohort repertoires had been generated using a single sequencing platform. The number of typed donors differed by locus: 629-630 for A, B, C, DRB1 and DQB1; some 540 for DQA1; fewer than 610 for DPA1; and about 470 for DPB1. Besides the first cohort of about 730 subjects, a separate validation cohort made up of over 100 different subjects was used. Using immunosequencing, the study profiled T cell repertoires from fewer than 700 subjects and related those repertoires to cytomegalovirus serostatus. An early release covering 500 to 750 HLA-typed donors comprised approximately 300 gigabases of sequencing data and approximately 80 million unique TCR sequences. The genetic ancestry cluster associated with self-reported Caucasian donors included 81% of the 300 to 400 genotyped donors. Among about 400 genotyped donors of the cohort, an average of about 240,000 unique TCR beta nucleotide sequences was sequenced per donor, of which 15% to 20% were non-productive. A later genetic analysis used genome-wide SNP genotypes for about 65% of the roughly 700 donors, treating that subset as a discovery cohort. In a later analysis, previously published TCR beta repertoires from 666 donors were re-analyzed and high-resolution HLA genotyping was added so that TCR occurrence patterns could be studied. Rather than drawing on any new phenotypic data, the later analysis identified candidate immune exposures from TCR beta sequences and the way those sequences occurred across donors. A few DR-DQ haplotypes were treated as single units for association and clustering because of strong linkage in the cohort. Overall results and qualifications from the work: The authors suggested that the approach could potentially be generalized to other disease states and immunological phenotypes. Broadly in line with IMGT annotations, most TCR beta V segments showed up in productive rearrangements about 90% or about 30% of the time in an earlier analysis of around 600 of the donors. According to a later genetic analysis, donors in an Asian-associated ancestry cluster had fewer N-insertions in productive TCRs than the roughly 700-donor mean. In a later analysis, HLA-associated TCR beta chains were found to be more clonally expanded and to have lower generation probabilities than equally common non-associated chains. Specific HLA alleles were associated with 18,000 or so TCR beta sequences at a false discovery rate of 0.05 in a later analysis. Several of the top co-occurrence clusters appeared to be linked to parvovirus B19, influenza, CMV and Epstein-Barr virus, according to a later analysis. According to a later analysis, most CMV-associated TCR beta chains appeared to be HLA-restricted, and the HLA associations seemed to be driven largely by CMV exposure. The 87-base-pair reads could not distinguish some IMGT-functional V segments, including TRBV6-2 and TRBV6-3, so those segments were excluded. The sequencing pipeline was judged likely to have produced a cluster of highly shared sequence variants as a technical artifact. Approximately 18 rarely observed V segments, including chromosome 9 orphons, were excluded from the earlier analysis of a few hundred of the donors because counts were too low. Immune exposure information for the cohort was limited to CMV serostatus. Presence/absence analyses assumed roughly uniform sequencing depth across donors, an assumption that may not hold. Strong co-occurrence of HLA alleles, especially DR and DQ, made assigning TCR associations to individual alleles difficult. HLA typing was unavailable for some donors at each locus, so association tests used only the typed subset. Across donors, most TCR sequences were observed very rarely, whereas some public TCRs were present in many individuals. Linkage disequilibrium might explain the correlated functional status among segregating V segments, but an unknown experimental factor could not be ruled out. In vitro tests confirmed that a few of the cytomegalovirus-associated TCR beta chains recognize cytomegalovirus antigens. Only TCR beta chains were sequenced in this cohort, and the absence of alpha or paired-chain data limited detectable features. The study gave a list of 150 to 200 TCR beta chains associated with cytomegalovirus. V-gene and J-gene trimming of TCR beta chains was associated with a missense DCLRE1C variant in a later genetic analysis, and the association was replicated in an independent cohort. A further reported finding was that TCR beta sequences accurately predicted the HLA-A and HLA-B alleles for most subjects in the first cohort. In both the original and validation cohorts, the classifier was reported to diagnose cytomegalovirus status with high specificity and sensitivity. According to a later analysis, TCR association rates differed among HLA loci, with DRB1 alleles showing the most associated TCRs and HLA-C alleles showing the fewest.

Libraries were constructed by the immunoSEQ multiplex PCR assay. The multiplex PCR relied on a mix of 60 forward primers for TCR Vbeta segments and 13 reverse primers for TCR Jbeta segments. The CDR3 region of rearranged TCR beta genes was amplified from genomic DNA with a multiplex PCR assay. Amplified TCR beta libraries were sequenced as 87-base-pair reads on the Illumina HiSeq System. As for the original processing: A later analysis tallied around 87 million unique TCR beta chains across the 600 to 700 repertoires, and approximately 12 million of those chains were shared by two or more donors. Raw reads were error-corrected and collapsed into unique sequences by a nearest-neighbor algorithm in which closely related sequences were merged to remove PCR and sequencing errors. To assign V, D and J gene segments, CDR3 sequences were aligned to IMGT reference sequences. For a sequence to be retained, at least a six-nucleotide match to both a V gene segment and a J gene segment was required. A rearrangement was called productive if the CDR3 had no stop codons and remained in frame with V and J, and every other rearrangement was called non-productive. CDR3 was defined according to IMGT convention as the region running from the second conserved V-encoded cysteine to the conserved J-encoded phenylalanine. The earlier analysis of fewer than 700 of the donors excluded sequences that lacked an unambiguous match to a single V gene segment. In an earlier analysis of approximately 590 of the donors, a V segment was called functional when productive rearrangements were above 56.7%, and segregating when the standard deviation between donors exceeded 5%. A statistical classification framework was built for diagnosing cytomegalovirus status from the catalog of TCR beta chain sequences. In a later analysis, V and J genes were assigned by comparing TCR nucleotide sequences against IMGT/GENE-DB human TR gene sequences. The TCRdist pipeline was used in a later analysis to assign CDR3 sequences and most-parsimonious VDJ recombination scenarios. In a later analysis, every TCR beta chain was defined by the combination of its CDR3 amino acid sequence and its V-gene family, and reads without a unique V-gene family were dropped. In a later analysis, fewer than 600 highly shared, low-generation-probability nucleotide sequences were removed to address suspected cross-contamination and a sequencing artifact. In a later analysis, a clonal expansion index was calculated for each public chain from normalized within-repertoire ranks of inferred template counts. A later analysis computed generation probabilities with a VDJ recombination model fitted to out-of-frame rearrangements, and checked the results against IGoR. In a later analysis, hypergeometric tests were used to score TCR-TCR, TCR-HLA and TCR-CMV co-occurrence, with a repertoire-size bias correction applied to TCR pairs. False discovery rates were estimated in a later analysis by permuting HLA or CMV assignments 20 times. In a later analysis, co-occurring TCRs were grouped with DBSCAN, and TCRdist sequence similarity was added when clustering was performed within HLA-allele-positive subsets. For co-occurrence clustering, repertoires with fewer than 30,000 or more than 120,000 public chains were excluded, along with about five repertoires with anomalous nucleotide sharing. Here the immuneACCESS table is served through TCRdb, limited to in-frame sequences with V and J called. Missing clones are a known gap in these copies; in checked studies unresolved V genes cover under half, and the rest lacks a known reason. V and J calls and clone size are given by that table; D and trimming were obtained from the DNA. The sample table contains nearly 200,000 clones; only one count was recorded for 82% of them. The top ten constitute 0.098% of the sample.

Points on this clone: Its antigen remains undetermined. The input lacks base qualities; no much larger clone sits a single base away.

Its CDR3 holds 12 amino acids, cysteine through phenylalanine. The sequence is cut down to CDR3 DNA, 36 bases in frame from base 1. The germline V gene gives CDR1 as SQVTM and CDR2 as ANQGSEA. The junction shows trimming of 7 bases on V and 1 base on J, plus 7 bases between the germline ends. In total, 500 to 700 healthy bone marrow donors made up the cohort. At the time of sampling, every cohort member was nominally healthy, though immune exposures that went unrecorded were likely present. The donor tested CMV seronegative and was one of the 352 seronegative cohort members. A peripheral blood sample was provided by each donor, and peripheral blood mononuclear cells were used for TCR beta sequencing. The Qiagen DNeasy Blood Extraction Kit was used to extract genomic DNA from the blood cell samples.

The rearrangement combines TRBV29-1 with TRBJ2-2; the D gene is perhaps TRBD1, on 5 matching bases. Source material: PBMCs. The sequence came from a boy younger than 10 in good health and CMV-seronegative. CDR3 sequence: CSGQKNTGELFF. The nucleotide sequence reads TGCAGCGGACAGAAGAACACCGGGGAGCTGTTTTTT.